The TCR beta chain under discussion was sequenced for a study of OX40 agonist ivuxolimab in advanced cancers. Regarding the study as a whole: Some nonresponders also had low normalized T-cell clonal expansion. Expanded clones were, on average, more numerous in CD8+ T cells than in CD4+.

Here immunoSEQ multiplex PCR was the method, and the copy in TCRdb shows in-frame clones only, minus some. This repertoire shows 20,000 to 25,000 clones, just over 90% found once; its top ten account for around 60%. Remarks on this clone: The antigen is undetermined.

There are 18 residues in the CDR3. The source material was CD4+ or CD8+ T cells sorted from blood, sampled in a trial of the OX40 agonist ivuxolimab. This clonotype was sampled from an adult with an advanced solid tumor such as melanoma, head and neck, liver or kidney cancer. This chain links TRBV21-1 with TRBJ1-3; the table assigns TRBD1, which was not confirmed against the DNA. TRBV21-1 is tagged as a pseudogene. The CDR3 nucleotides are TGTGCCAGCAGCAAAGCAGATAGGGACAGTAGCTCTGGAAACACCATATATTTT. Protein: CASSKADRDSSSGNTIYF.